Below, 14 T cell receptor beta chains from the same sample are listed, as sequenced in a study of OX40 agonist ivuxolimab in advanced cancers. The library came from the immunoSEQ multiplex PCR assay. The immuneACCESS repertoire file appears here via TCRdb, limited to in-frame rearrangements. These files lack a portion of the clones; in checked studies, under half of the deficit traces to unresolved V genes, and the cause of the others is not known. A total of about 77,000 clones appear in this sample, 80% to 90% of them only once. The ten biggest clones cover under 0.75% of the sample. The sample consisted of CD4+ or CD8+ T cells sorted from blood, taken in a trial of the OX40 agonist ivuxolimab. The receptors were sampled from an adult with an advanced solid tumor such as melanoma, head and neck, liver or kidney cancer.

The chain employs TRBV19 and TRBJ2-7, with TRBD1 as a possible D gene (6 bases). The ends were cut back, 5 bases at V and 2 bases at J, with 16 bases in the middle. The CDR3 consists of 15 residues. CDR1 LNHDA and CDR2 SQIVND come from the germline V gene (reference sequence). CDR3 DNA: TGTGCCAGTAGTCGGACAGACGCCTCGGCCTACGAGCAGTACTTC. Translated: CASSRTDASAYEQYF.

This clone was picked up one time. V is TRBV6-5 and J is TRBJ1-2; D is possibly TRBD1 (6 bases). The CDR3 covers 15 residues. Trimming removed 6 bases at V and 3 bases at J, with 17 bases between. CDR1 and CDR2 from the germline V gene are MNHEY and SVGAGI. The CDR3 sequence is CASSDRQGSDYGYTF. CDR3 DNA: TGTGCCAGCAGCGACCGTCAGGGGTCGGACTATGGCTACACCTTC.

The rearrangement links TRBV6-6 to TRBJ1-2, with 8 bases fitting TRBD1. CDR3 size: 15 residues. The germline gives CDR1 MNHNY, CDR2 SVGAGI (reference sequence). The trim removed 5 bases at V and 4 bases at J, leaving 9 bases unmatched. CDR3 loop: CASSQQRDRIYGYTF. The CDR3 region has the DNA TGTGCCAGCAGTCAGCAACGGGACAGGATCTATGGCTACACCTTC.

Of note for this clone: The same CDR3 arises from other DNA sequences in this sample as well. The genes are TRBV7-9 and TRBJ2-1, with 12 bases identical to TRBD2. The CDR3 runs to 16 residues. The germline V gene encodes CDR1 SEHNR and CDR2 FQNEAQ (reference sequence). The junction had 0 bases not matched to a gene; V was cut back by 2 bases and J by 1 base. The CDR3 nucleotides are TGTGCCAGCAGCTTACTAGCGGGAGGGTCCTACAATGAGCAGTTCTTC. Protein sequence: CASSLLAGGSYNEQFF.

The chain carries TRBV4-3 and TRBJ2-2; possibly TRBD1 for D (5 bases). There are 14 residues in the CDR3. Trimming shortened V by 1 base and J by 9 bases, and 12 bases separated the two germline ends. The V gene's germline CDR1 is LGHNA and CDR2 YSLEER. The CDR3 nucleotides are TGCGCCAGCAGCCAAGGGCAGGGCAATAGGGAGCTGTTTTTT. Translated, it gives CASSQGQGNRELFF.

The chain links TRBV11-3 to TRBJ1-2, with a weak D call TRBD1 (5 bases). This CDR3 contains 13 residues. CDR1 and CDR2 from the germline V gene are SGHNT and YENEEA. Trimming cost V 3 bases and J 6 bases, with 11 bases left between them. The CDR3 protein is CASSLGGANGYTF. CDR3 bases: TGTGCCAGCAGCTTGGGAGGGGCCAATGGCTACACCTTC. Complete variable domain (other parts from reference TRBV11-3 and TRBJ1-2): EAGVVQSPRYKIIEKKQPVAFWCNPISGHNTLYWYLQNLGQGPELLIRYENEEAVDDSQLPKDRFSAERLKGVDSTLKIQPAELGDSAVYLCASSLGGANGYTFGSGTRLTVV.

This clone was seen a few times. The chain couples TRBV7-6 to TRBJ1-6; no definite D call. The germline V gene encodes CDR1 SGHVS and CDR2 FNYEAQ. Trimming left V 5 bases short and J 4 bases short, with 9 bases between. There are 14 residues in the CDR3. As DNA, the CDR3 is TGTGCCAGCAGCAACGGGATTTATAATTCACCCCTCCACTTT. It is translated as CASSNGIYNSPLHF.

This clone was seen more than once but under ten times. Here the CDR3 reads CASSSPRGGDYGYTF. CDR3 DNA: TGTGCCAGCAGCTCTCCACGAGGGGGGGACTATGGCTACACCTTC. The J gene is TRBJ1-2, the V gene TRBV5-4; perhaps TRBD1 as D (6 bases). V lost 3 bases to trimming and J lost 3 bases, with 15 bases between them. The CDR3 has 15 amino acids. CDR1 and CDR2 from the germline V gene are SGHNT and YYREEE (reference sequence).

The chain recombines TRBV9 with TRBJ2-7; maybe TRBD2 (6 bases). CDR1 SGDLS and CDR2 YYNGEE come from the germline V gene. V lost 0 bases, J lost 6 bases, and 19 bases lay in between. The CDR3 totals 16 residues. CDR3 DNA sequence: TGTGCCAGCAGCGTAGTGGGCGGAGGGCTATATCTCGAGCAGTACTTC. Translation: CASSVVGGGLYLEQYF.

J is TRBJ2-7 and V is TRBV28; D ambiguous. This CDR3 has 16 amino acids. The ends were cut back, 5 bases at V and 0 bases at J, with 17 bases in the middle. CDR1 MDHEN and CDR2 SYDVKM come from the germline V gene. For the CDR3, the DNA is TGTGCCAGCAGTCCCTCCGCGCCGAGGAGCTCCTACGAGCAGTACTTC. Its protein is CASSPSAPRSSYEQYF. Filled out from reference TRBV28 and TRBJ2-7, the complete variable domain reads DVKVTQSSRYLVKRTGEKVFLECVQDMDHENMFWYRQDPGLGLRLIYFSYDVKMKEKGDIPEGYSVSREKKERFSLILESASTNQTSMYLCASSPSAPRSSYEQYFGPGTRLTVT.

The chain joins TRBV6-6 to TRBJ2-1, with 11 bases that match TRBD1. The CDR3 length is 15 residues. CDR1 and CDR2 from the germline V gene are MNHNY and SVGAGI (reference sequence). The junction had 5 bases not matched to a gene; V was cut back by 3 bases and J by 7 bases. The CDR3 coding sequence is TGTGCCAGCAGTTATCAGGGACAGGGGGGGAATGAGCAGTTCTTC. It encodes CASSYQGQGGNEQFF.

This chain connects TRBV12-2 to TRBJ1-4. TRBV12-2 is marked as a pseudogene. The CDR3 is made up of 17 amino acids. CDR3 region: CASRLAERGSSSEKLFF. The CDR3 nucleotides are TGTGCAAGTCGCTTAGCTGAACGGGGGTCCTCCTCTGAAAAACTGTTTTTT.

The chain couples TRBV19 to TRBJ1-3, with D possibly being TRBD1 (5 bases). CDR3 length: 13 residues. Trimming shortened V by 11 bases and J by 2 bases, and 13 bases separated the two germline ends. From germline, CDR1 is LNHDA and CDR2 SQIVND (reference sequence). CDR3 sequence (DNA): TGTGCCTCGAACGGGGCCACTGGAAACACCATATATTTT. Its translation: CASNGATGNTIYF.

The table lists this clone with a few counts. V gene TRBV28 combines with J gene TRBJ2-7; D unclear. Germline V gene data show CDR1 as MDHEN and CDR2 as SYDVKM. The CDR3 has 12 amino acids. Trimming pared 5 bases from V and 6 bases from J, leaving 11 bases between. This CDR3 is CASSPPPGEQYF. CDR3 nucleotide sequence: TGTGCCAGCAGTCCTCCCCCCGGCGAGCAGTACTTC.